This T cell receptor beta chain was sequenced for a study of cytomegalovirus exposure and HLA in healthy donors. Overall study results and limits: The study designated some 180 TCR beta chains cytomegalovirus-associated. Most TCR sequences were seen very rarely across donors, but some public TCRs occurred in many.

This CDR3 is built from 16 residues. CDR1 is SGDLS, CDR2 YYNGEE, per germline. Unmatched junction bases numbered 8, after V lost 4 bases and J lost 4 bases. Clones were read by immunoSEQ multiplex PCR, and TCRdb kept only the in-frame ones, dropping some. The sample records 170,000 or so clones, 75% to 90% being singletons. A word on this clone: Its specificity is not known.

Sequences were obtained from PBMCs. The V call is TRBV9, the J call TRBJ2-3, with 11 bases lining up with TRBD2. This receptor was identified in a man between 18 and 29 years old in good health and CMV-seropositive. The CDR3, as DNA: TGTGCCAGCAGCCGCCTTAGCGGGGGGGTAGCAGATACGCAGTATTTT. It is translated as CASSRLSGGVADTQYF.